A selection of T cell receptor beta chains follows, all from one sample in a study of early T cells in non-severe SARS-CoV-2 infection. Each CDR3 protein gets one entry after TCRdb re-called the 5' RACE reads with MiXCR. The profile shows 70,000 to 90,000 distinct CDR3 sequences, 15% of them singletons. The specimen was whole blood. These receptors all stem from an adult who was a healthcare worker with PCR-confirmed SARS-CoV-2 infection or an uninfected control (not recorded which). Each CDR3 is given with its conserved first and last residue. Each record gives: V gene, clone size, J gene, D gene, CDR3 protein, CDR3 DNA. D genes are given only for firm matches. Part of the rows lack a size; the others show once, few, many or a class for expanded clones.

v_gene: TRBV3-1
abundance: NA
j_gene: TRBJ2-7
d_gene: NA
CDR3aa: CASSIRGEQYF
CDR3nt: TGTGCCAGCAGTATTAGAGGAGAGCAGTACTTC

v_gene: TRBV20-1
abundance: few
j_gene: TRBJ2-7
d_gene: NA
CDR3aa: CSAMEATYEQYF
CDR3nt: TGCAGTGCCATGGAGGCAACCTACGAGCAGTACTTC

v_gene: TRBV6-2/TRBV6-3
abundance: NA
j_gene: TRBJ2-5
d_gene: NA
CDR3aa: CASSYRPQPEETQYF
CDR3nt: TGTGCCAGCAGTTACCGTCCCCAGCCAGAAGAGACCCAGTACTTC

v_gene: TRBV29-1
abundance: many
j_gene: TRBJ1-2
d_gene: NA
CDR3aa: CSVQGLANYGYTF
CDR3nt: TGCAGCGTACAAGGCTTGGCTAACTATGGCTACACCTTC

v_gene: TRBV28
abundance: NA
j_gene: TRBJ2-7
d_gene: NA
CDR3aa: CASSQGDVAYEQYF
CDR3nt: TGTGCCAGCAGCCAGGGCGACGTTGCCTACGAGCAGTACTTC

v_gene: TRBV7-2
abundance: NA
j_gene: TRBJ1-6
d_gene: NA
CDR3aa: CASSVNSPLHF
CDR3nt: TGTGCCAGCAGCGTTAATTCACCCCTCCACTTT

v_gene: TRBV28
abundance: many
j_gene: TRBJ1-2
d_gene: NA
CDR3aa: CASSLGFYGYTF
CDR3nt: TGTGCCAGCAGTTTAGGATTCTATGGCTACACCTTC

v_gene: TRBV9
abundance: NA
j_gene: TRBJ2-3
d_gene: NA
CDR3aa: CASSDGGQITDTQYF
CDR3nt: TGTGCCAGCAGCGATGGAGGACAAATCACAGATACGCAGTATTTT

v_gene: TRBV12-3/TRBV12-4
abundance: NA
j_gene: TRBJ2-7
d_gene: TRBD1
CDR3aa: CASSNPGQGLDF
CDR3nt: TGTGCCAGCAGTAATCCGGGACAGGGGTTAGACTTC

v_gene: TRBV3-1
abundance: many
j_gene: TRBJ2-7
d_gene: NA
CDR3aa: CASSQGPYEQYF
CDR3nt: TGTGCCAGCAGCCAAGGGCCTTACGAGCAGTACTTC

v_gene: TRBV12-3/TRBV12-4
abundance: few
j_gene: TRBJ1-5
d_gene: NA
CDR3aa: CASSLGVLPQHF
CDR3nt: TGTGCCAGCAGTTTGGGGGTCCTACCCCAGCATTTT

v_gene: TRBV25-1
abundance: NA
j_gene: TRBJ2-7
d_gene: NA
CDR3aa: CASTAAHEQYF
CDR3nt: TGTGCCAGCACCGCCGCCCACGAGCAGTACTTC

v_gene: TRBV28
abundance: NA
j_gene: TRBJ1-1
d_gene: TRBD1
CDR3aa: CASNLGLGRGPFAFF
CDR3nt: TGTGCCAGCAACCTCGGGCTCGGCAGGGGGCCTTTCGCTTTCTTT

v_gene: TRBV5-1
abundance: NA
j_gene: TRBJ2-5
d_gene: NA
CDR3aa: CASRNGGAFSETQYF
CDR3nt: TGCGCCAGCAGGAACGGGGGTGCTTTTAGTGAGACCCAGTACTTC

v_gene: TRBV29-1
abundance: few
j_gene: TRBJ2-2
d_gene: NA
CDR3aa: CSAVRTNTGELFF
CDR3nt: TGCAGCGCCGTTCGAACTAACACCGGGGAGCTGTTTTTT

v_gene: TRBV29-1
abundance: NA
j_gene: TRBJ2-7
d_gene: NA
CDR3aa: CSVAMTGYEQYF
CDR3nt: TGCAGCGTTGCCATGACAGGCTACGAGCAGTACTTC

v_gene: TRBV12-3/TRBV12-4
abundance: NA
j_gene: TRBJ1-6
d_gene: NA
CDR3aa: CASSFSGDSPLHF
CDR3nt: TGTGCCAGCAGTTTTTCGGGTGATTCACCCCTCCACTTT

v_gene: TRBV5-1
abundance: NA
j_gene: TRBJ1-6
d_gene: NA
CDR3aa: CASSLEDSNVSPLHF
CDR3nt: TGCGCCAGCAGCTTGGAAGACAGTAATGTATCACCCCTCCACTTT

v_gene: TRBV27
abundance: few
j_gene: TRBJ2-4
d_gene: NA
CDR3aa: CASRGHAENIQYF
CDR3nt: TGTGCCAGCAGAGGACACGCCGAAAACATTCAGTACTTC

v_gene: TRBV18
abundance: NA
j_gene: TRBJ2-7
d_gene: NA
CDR3aa: CASSLALSYEQYF
CDR3nt: TGTGCCAGCTCACTGGCCCTTTCCTACGAGCAGTACTTC

v_gene: TRBV11-2
abundance: NA
j_gene: TRBJ2-3
d_gene: NA
CDR3aa: CASSPLNLQATQYF
CDR3nt: TGTGCCAGCAGCCCGCTGAATCTTCAGGCTACGCAGTATTTT

v_gene: TRBV9
abundance: few
j_gene: TRBJ2-1
d_gene: TRBD2
CDR3aa: CASGAAGNEQFF
CDR3nt: TGTGCCAGCGGGGCAGCGGGAAATGAGCAGTTCTTC

v_gene: TRBV28
abundance: few
j_gene: TRBJ2-2
d_gene: NA
CDR3aa: CTSSNGGNPTGELFF
CDR3nt: TGTACCAGCTCTAATGGGGGGAACCCCACCGGGGAGCTGTTTTTT

v_gene: TRBV11-2
abundance: many
j_gene: TRBJ2-7
d_gene: NA
CDR3aa: CASSPSQIGGSDEQYF
CDR3nt: TGTGCCAGCAGCCCCTCCCAGATAGGGGGGAGCGACGAGCAGTACTTC

v_gene: TRBV4-3
abundance: NA
j_gene: TRBJ1-6
d_gene: NA
CDR3aa: CASSQEPPGQGNSPLHF
CDR3nt: TGCGCCAGCAGCCAAGAACCACCGGGACAAGGGAATTCACCCCTCCACTTT

v_gene: TRBV29-1
abundance: few
j_gene: TRBJ1-2
d_gene: TRBD1
CDR3aa: CSVRTGSHYGYTF
CDR3nt: TGCAGCGTGCGGACAGGGTCCCACTATGGCTACACCTTC

v_gene: TRBV28
abundance: many
j_gene: TRBJ1-6
d_gene: NA
CDR3aa: CASSLNAGRSPLHF
CDR3nt: TGTGCCAGCAGTTTAAACGCGGGGCGATCACCCCTCCACTTT

v_gene: TRBV28
abundance: few
j_gene: TRBJ2-5
d_gene: NA
CDR3aa: CASTPRGAKGETQYF
CDR3nt: TGTGCCAGCACCCCGAGGGGGGCTAAGGGGGAGACCCAGTACTTC

v_gene: TRBV27
abundance: NA
j_gene: TRBJ2-1
d_gene: NA
CDR3aa: CASSLVNEQFF
CDR3nt: TGTGCCAGCAGTTTGGTAAATGAGCAGTTCTTC

v_gene: TRBV7-9
abundance: many
j_gene: TRBJ1-1
d_gene: TRBD1
CDR3aa: CASSLARGQGGSAFF
CDR3nt: TGTGCCAGCAGCTTAGCCCGGGGACAGGGCGGATCAGCTTTCTTT

v_gene: TRBV7-9
abundance: few
j_gene: TRBJ2-2
d_gene: NA
CDR3aa: CASSFAGTGELFF
CDR3nt: TGTGCCAGCAGCTTTGCGGGCACCGGGGAGCTGTTTTTT

v_gene: TRBV6-5
abundance: NA
j_gene: TRBJ2-7
d_gene: TRBD1
CDR3aa: CASSYGTGVYEQYF
CDR3nt: TGTGCCAGCAGTTACGGAACAGGGGTATACGAGCAGTACTTC

v_gene: TRBV20-1
abundance: many
j_gene: TRBJ2-3
d_gene: TRBD1
CDR3aa: CSARGVPGGRGTDTQYF
CDR3nt: TGCAGTGCTAGAGGAGTGCCAGGGGGTCGTGGCACAGATACGCAGTATTTT

v_gene: TRBV28
abundance: many
j_gene: TRBJ1-1
d_gene: NA
CDR3aa: CASSLTAGLNTEAFF
CDR3nt: TGTGCCAGCAGCCTGACGGCGGGGTTGAACACTGAAGCTTTCTTT

v_gene: TRBV12-3/TRBV12-4
abundance: NA
j_gene: TRBJ1-5
d_gene: NA
CDR3aa: CASGQGFNQPQHF
CDR3nt: TGTGCCAGCGGGCAGGGTTTCAATCAGCCCCAGCATTTT

v_gene: TRBV20-1
abundance: NA
j_gene: TRBJ2-7
d_gene: TRBD2
CDR3aa: CSVPSGKYEQYF
CDR3nt: TGCAGTGTGCCTAGCGGGAAATACGAGCAGTACTTC

v_gene: TRBV5-1
abundance: NA
j_gene: TRBJ1-2
d_gene: TRBD1
CDR3aa: CASSPGTEAEGYTF
CDR3nt: TGCGCCAGCAGCCCCGGGACAGAGGCGGAGGGCTACACCTTC

v_gene: TRBV6-5
abundance: NA
j_gene: TRBJ2-7
d_gene: NA
CDR3aa: CASWTDPYEQYF
CDR3nt: TGTGCCAGCTGGACAGACCCCTACGAGCAGTACTTC

v_gene: TRBV7-9
abundance: many
j_gene: TRBJ2-1
d_gene: NA
CDR3aa: CASSLAGGGEGFF
CDR3nt: TGTGCCAGCAGCTTAGCGGGTGGGGGCGAAGGATTCTTC

v_gene: TRBV7-9
abundance: many
j_gene: TRBJ2-5
d_gene: NA
CDR3aa: CASRIGGNKETQYF
CDR3nt: TGTGCCAGCAGAATCGGCGGGAATAAAGAGACCCAGTACTTC

v_gene: TRBV12-3/TRBV12-4
abundance: NA
j_gene: TRBJ2-7
d_gene: NA
CDR3aa: CASSNQNEQYF
CDR3nt: TGTGCCAGCAGTAACCAGAACGAGCAGTACTTC

v_gene: TRBV6-2/TRBV6-3
abundance: few
j_gene: TRBJ1-1
d_gene: NA
CDR3aa: CASSTRLSEAFF
CDR3nt: TGTGCCAGCAGTACCCGCCTCTCGGAAGCTTTCTTT

v_gene: TRBV20-1
abundance: NA
j_gene: TRBJ2-7
d_gene: NA
CDR3aa: CSAWRRGSYEQYF
CDR3nt: TGCAGTGCTTGGCGGAGGGGCTCCTACGAGCAGTACTTC